The clone carrying this T cell receptor (beta chain) has just one count. The antigen is undetermined. These data come from a study of post-analysis software for immune sequencing data. Unique molecular identifiers tagged the TCR beta cDNA libraries. Yield was some 500,000 cDNA molecules from about 1 to 10 million T cells. Each CDR3 protein gets one entry after TCRdb re-called the PCR reads with MiXCR. This table holds about 540,000 distinct CDR3 sequences, roughly 34% found once. General observations from the study: Elevated frequency relative to controls characterized a handful of TRBV segments in patients, TRBV5-6, TRBV5-1 and TRBV20-1 among them. Controls had significantly higher normalized Chao1 diversity than multiple sclerosis patients.

The CDR3 totals 14 residues. The TCR comes from a girl aged 2-17 years with multiple sclerosis. The sample was blood. V is TRBV12-3 or TRBV12-4 and J is TRBJ2-1; 8 bases fit TRBD2. The J call may be incorrect, as the DNA end agrees better with TRBJ2-7. Written as DNA, the CDR3 is TGTGCCAGCGCTCTCGGGGGGGGTAGGGATGAGCAGTACTTC. Encoded protein: CASALGGGRDEQYF.